This record looks at one TCR beta chain sequence and its context. Antigen specificity is unknown. This sample stems from a study of cytomegalovirus exposure and HLA in healthy donors. PCR involved 60 Vbeta and 13 Jbeta primers. Here immunoSEQ multiplex PCR was the method, and the copy in TCRdb shows in-frame clones only, minus some. Of some 180,000 clones in the sample, around 80% were seen once. The CDR3 length is 14 residues. Germline V gene lookup returns CDR1 MNHNS and CDR2 SASEGT. Trimming pared 4 bases from V and 4 bases from J, leaving 13 bases between. Study-wide results and caveats: The authors later found TCR association rates varying by HLA locus, with DRB1 most and HLA-C fewest. The only immune exposure information that was available was CMV serostatus.

Sequencing input: PBMCs. The rearrangement joins TRBV6-1 to TRBJ1-2; the D gene is possibly TRBD1 (6 bases). The clonotype originates from a man between 18 and 29 years old in good health and CMV-seronegative. This CDR3 is CASSAQGDGYGYTF. The DNA for the CDR3 is TGTGCCAGCAGTGCACAGGGAGACGGCTATGGCTACACCTTC.